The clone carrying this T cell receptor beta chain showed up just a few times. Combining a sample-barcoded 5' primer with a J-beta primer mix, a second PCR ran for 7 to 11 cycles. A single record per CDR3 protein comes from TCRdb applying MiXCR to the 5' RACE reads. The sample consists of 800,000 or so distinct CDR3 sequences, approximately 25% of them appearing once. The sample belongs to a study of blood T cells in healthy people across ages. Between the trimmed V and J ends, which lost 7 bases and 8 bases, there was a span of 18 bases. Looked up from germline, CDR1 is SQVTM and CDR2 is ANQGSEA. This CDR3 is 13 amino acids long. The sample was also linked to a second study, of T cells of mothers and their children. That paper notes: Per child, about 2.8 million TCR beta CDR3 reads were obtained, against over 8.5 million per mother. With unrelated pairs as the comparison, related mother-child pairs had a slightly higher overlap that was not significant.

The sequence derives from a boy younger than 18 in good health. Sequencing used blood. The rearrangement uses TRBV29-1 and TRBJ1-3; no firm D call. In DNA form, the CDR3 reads TGCAGCGGCCGGACGGATCGAAGAGACACCATATATTTT. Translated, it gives CSGRTDRRDTIYF. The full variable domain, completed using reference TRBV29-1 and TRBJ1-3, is SAVISQKPSRDICQRGTSLTIQCQVDSQVTMMFWYRQQPGQSLTLIATANQGSEATYESGFVIDKFPISRPNLTFSTLTVSNMSPEDSSIYLCSGRTDRRDTIYFGEGSWLTVV.